The rows below give T cell receptor beta chains drawn from one sample of a study of blood T cell repertoires in COVID-19. Clones were read by immunoSEQ multiplex PCR, and TCRdb kept only the in-frame ones, dropping some. The sample holds approximately 300,000 clones, 75% to 95% seen once. Sequencing was carried out using peripheral blood. These receptors all come from a woman aged 30 to 39 with COVID-19, enrolled during active disease. The CDR3 runs from the conserved cysteine through the conserved F or W. A D gene is named only where the DNA matches it firmly. Clone size is not always given. Where it is, it says once, few, many or a class for expanded clones.

J	size	V	D	DNA	CDR3
TRBJ1-3	-	TRBV2	-	TGTGCCAGCAGTTACAGGGAAACGTCCCGAAACACCATATATTTT	CASSYRETSRNTIYF
TRBJ1-1	-	TRBV7-9	TRBD1	TGTGCCAGCAGCTTACGGACAGGGAGTGAAGCTTTCTTT	CASSLRTGSEAFF
TRBJ1-1	once	TRBV27	-	TGTGCCAGCAGTTTCACAGGGACGAACACTGAAGCTTTCTTT	CASSFTGTNTEAFF
TRBJ2-1	-	TRBV27	-	TGTGCCAGCAGTGCAGGGACTGGATATTACAATGAGCAGTTCTTC	CASSAGTGYYNEQFF
TRBJ2-7	-	TRBV28	-	TGTGCCAGCACCGAGGGAACAGCCTCCTACGAGCAGTACTTC	CASTEGTASYEQYF
TRBJ2-1	-	TRBV24-1	TRBD2	TGTGCCACCAGTGATTGGACTAGCGGGAGAACAAATGAGCAGTTCTTC	CATSDWTSGRTNEQFF
TRBJ1-1	few	TRBV27	-	TGTGCCAGCAGTAAGAGACTATTGAACACTGAAGCTTTCTTT	CASSKRLLNTEAFF
TRBJ2-6	-	TRBV10-1	-	TGCGCCAGCGTCCTTTTTATCTCTGGGGCCAACGTCCTGACTTTC	CASVLFISGANVLTF
TRBJ2-1	once	TRBV4-1	-	TGCGCCAGCAGCCAATCGCGCCACGGGAATGAGCAGTTCTTC	CASSQSRHGNEQFF
TRBJ1-1	few	TRBV6-5	-	TGTGCCAGCAGTCACGGGGGTGGGGGCACTGAAGCTTTCTTT	CASSHGGGGTEAFF
TRBJ2-7	-	TRBV27	-	TGTGCCAGCAGCCTTTCCTTTTACGAGCAGTACTTC	CASSLSFYEQYF
TRBJ2-7	-	TRBV25-1	-	TGTGCCAGCAGTGACCAAACCTACGAGCAGTACTTC	CASSDQTYEQYF
TRBJ2-7	once	TRBV28	TRBD1	TGTGCCAGCAGTCCTCCGGGACAGGGTTCCTACGAGCAGTACTTC	CASSPPGQGSYEQYF
TRBJ2-5	-	TRBV10-3	TRBD2	TGTGCCATCAGGGGACTAGCGGAAGAGACCCAGTACTTC	CAIRGLAEETQYF
TRBJ2-7	once	TRBV6-5	TRBD2	TGTGCCAGCAGGACTAGCGGGAGTCACGAGCAGTACTTC	CASRTSGSHEQYF
TRBJ2-3	-	TRBV30	TRBD2	TGTGCCTGGAGAATCCGGGGCGGGAGCTTCACAGATACGCAGTATTTT	CAWRIRGGSFTDTQYF
TRBJ1-4	-	TRBV19	-	TGTGCCAGTAGAGGGCAGGGGCATAGGGAAAAACTGTTTTTT	CASRGQGHREKLFF
TRBJ1-1	-	TRBV5-1	-	TGCGCCAGCAGCCTAGAATACAGGCGCACTGAAGCTTTCTTT	CASSLEYRRTEAFF
TRBJ1-3	-	TRBV10-3	TRBD1	TGTGCCATCAGCGACAGGGGCTCTGGAAACACCATATATTTT	CAISDRGSGNTIYF
TRBJ1-5	-	TRBV2	TRBD1	TGTGCCAGCAGTACAGGGGGGGGGTATCAGCCCCAGCATTTT	CASSTGGGYQPQHF
TRBJ2-1	-	TRBV4-1	TRBD1	TGCGCCAGCAGCCAAGTCAGGAAAGGACAGGGCATTTATCCTGAGCAGTTCTTC	CASSQVRKGQGIYPEQFF
TRBJ2-6	-	TRBV19	-	TGTGCCAGTAGTCGCCGAGAAGGGGCCAACGTCCTGACTTTC	CASSRREGANVLTF
TRBJ1-5	-	TRBV10-3	-	TGTGCCATCAGTAGAGGACAGACTAATAGCAATCAGCCCCAGCATTTT	CAISRGQTNSNQPQHF
TRBJ2-1	-	TRBV5-1	TRBD2	TGCGCCAGCAGCGGGCTAGCGGGACCCTACAATGAGCAGTTCTTC	CASSGLAGPYNEQFF
TRBJ1-1	once	TRBV29-1	-	TGCAGCGTTCTGCGACAGCCAATGAACACTGAAGCTTTCTTT	CSVLRQPMNTEAFF
TRBJ2-1	-	TRBV4-1	TRBD1	TGCGCCAGCAGCCAATTGCTCCAGGGGGCTGGTGAGCAGTTCTTC	CASSQLLQGAGEQFF
TRBJ1-2	-	TRBV5-1	-	TGCGCCAGCAGCTTGGATGGCGGCCGACAGATAACCTTC	CASSLDGGRQITF
TRBJ2-7	-	TRBV4-1	TRBD2	TGCGCCAGCAGCCAAGACCCGGGACTAGCAGGCGAGCAGTACTTC	CASSQDPGLAGEQYF
TRBJ1-2	-	TRBV3-1/TRBV3-2	-	TGTGCCAGCAGCCAAGTTGCGGGCTATGGCTACACCTTC	CASSQVAGYGYTF
TRBJ1-5	-	TRBV7-3	-	TGTGCCAGCAGCCCGCGGGCCGGGGGCAATCAGCCCCAGCATTTT	CASSPRAGGNQPQHF
TRBJ2-7	-	TRBV5-5	-	TGTGCCAGCAGCTTTAATAAGGGACTGCGAGATTGGGAGCAGTACTTC	CASSFNKGLRDWEQYF
TRBJ1-6	once	TRBV27	TRBD1	TGTGCCAGCAGCCGAACAGGGGGCCGCAATTCACCCCTCCACTTT	CASSRTGGRNSPLHF
TRBJ1-5	-	TRBV6-6	-	TGTGCCAGCAGTACCCCCGGGGGTGGTCAGCCCCAGCATTTT	CASSTPGGGQPQHF
TRBJ2-3	-	TRBV28	-	TGTGCCAGCAGTTTAACCGGTGTAGATACGCAGTATTTT	CASSLTGVDTQYF
TRBJ1-1	-	TRBV6-2/TRBV6-3	TRBD1	TGTGCCAGCAGTTACGAGGGGGCACGTGCTGAAGCTTTCTTT	CASSYEGARAEAFF
TRBJ1-1	few	TRBV30	TRBD1	TGTGCCTTACAGAGGACAGGTACTGAAGCTTTCTTT	CALQRTGTEAFF
TRBJ1-1	-	TRBV19	-	TGTGCCAGTAGTACCGGGGGGAACACTGAAGCTTTCTTT	CASSTGGNTEAFF
TRBJ2-3	-	TRBV27	TRBD2	TGTGCCAGCAGTTTTAGTGCCCAAGCGGGAGGGCGTACGCAGTATTTT	CASSFSAQAGGRTQYF
TRBJ1-1	-	TRBV5-4	TRBD1	TGTGCCAGCAGCTTAAAACAGGGGGTCACTGAAGCTTTCTTT	CASSLKQGVTEAFF
TRBJ2-5	-	TRBV6-5	TRBD2	TGTGCCAGCAGTCGAGCGGGGCCCTCCCAAGAGACCCAGTACTTC	CASSRAGPSQETQYF